Following are 26 T cell receptor beta chains from one sample sequenced in a study of CD4 and CD8 cells across lung adenocarcinoma regions. MiXCR, applied by TCRdb to the PCR reads, yields one record per CDR3 protein. The table lists about 12,000 distinct CDR3 sequences, 40% to 55% of them singletons. Sample: CD8+ T cells from the margin of a lung tumor. These TCRs come from a female donor with lung adenocarcinoma. The CD4 and CD8 labels of this study may be unreliable.

The chain uses TRBV20-1 and TRBJ2-7; tentatively, D is TRBD2 (5 bases). There are 15 residues in the CDR3. CDR1 is DFQATT, CDR2 SNEGSKA, per germline (reference sequence). The V end was cut by 6 bases, the J end by 0 bases, with 18 bases between. The DNA for the CDR3 is TGCAGTGCGTCTGTGGGTTCCACTAGCTCCTACGAGCAGTACTTC. It is translated as CSASVGSTSSYEQYF.

The chain uses TRBV6-5 and TRBJ2-3, with unresolved D. V lost 4 bases to trimming and J lost 4 bases, with 15 bases between them. Germline lookup yields CDR1 MNHEY and CDR2 SVGAGI. The CDR3 has 15 amino acids. The CDR3 DNA sequence: TGTGCCAGCAGTTCCCTACCCGACCAGGCAGATACGCAGTATTTT. It is translated as CASSSLPDQADTQYF.

This clonotype has more than one count but fewer than ten. The chain joins TRBV30 to TRBJ2-1, with D possibly being TRBD1 or TRBD2 (6 bases each). Between the trimmed V and J ends, which lost 1 base and 8 bases, there was a span of 18 bases. Germline V gives CDR1 GTSNPN, CDR2 SVGIG (reference sequence). The CDR3 has 15 residues. The CDR3 DNA reads as TGTGCCTGGAGTGGATACACGGGGGCCCGTTATGAGCAGTTCTTC. As protein: CAWSGYTGARYEQFF.

This clonotype was seen repeatedly, ten times or more. This rearrangement joins TRBV6-5 to TRBJ1-4; D is undetermined. Trimming left V 0 bases short and J 6 bases short, with 14 bases between. The CDR3 loop spans 16 amino acids. Germline-derived CDR1 and CDR2 are MNHEY and SVGAGI. This chain's CDR3 is CASSYSTVRSHEKLFF. CDR3 nucleotide sequence: TGTGCCAGCAGTTACTCGACGGTGCGGTCCCATGAAAAACTGTTTTTT.

As regards this clonotype: A read error is possible here, since a much larger clone lies one base away. The CDR3 region has the DNA TGTGCCAGCAGCTCCCAGGGGAGCACTGAAGCTTTCTTT. It encodes CASSSQGSTEAFF. The chain employs TRBV7-6 and TRBJ1-1; D might be TRBD1 (6 bases). The germline V gene encodes CDR1 SGHVS and CDR2 FNYEAQ. CDR3 length: 13 amino acids. Trimming stripped 4 bases from V and 4 bases from J, with 10 bases between.

A word on this clonotype: As the CDR3 is not closed by the conserved phenylalanine or tryptophan, this likely results from a read error. The CDR3 here is CPSCLQGAKTQYS. CDR3 in DNA: TGTCCCAGCTGTTTACAGGGGGCGAAGACCCAGTACTCG. The chain combines TRBV6-8 with TRBJ2-5; 9 bases are a match to TRBD1. The CDR3 totals 13 residues. The germline V gene has CDR1 MNHGY and CDR2 SAAAGT.

The J gene is TRBJ1-2, the V gene TRBV6-1; unclear D gene. CDR1 is MNHNS and CDR2 is SASEGT in the germline V gene. The CDR3 covers 15 residues. Trimming took 1 base from V and 4 from J, leaving 13 bases between them. The CDR3 nucleotides read TGTGCCAGCAGTGAAGGCGGCCGGCTATTCTATGGCTACACCTTC. Translated, it gives CASSEGGRLFYGYTF.

Comments on this clonotype: At one boundary the junction diverges from the germline segment, which might be a read error. J is TRBJ1-6 and V is TRBV7-6; D gene unclear. The CDR3 length is 13 residues. CDR1 and CDR2 (germline): SGHVS, FNYEAQ. Written as DNA, the CDR3 is TGTGCCAGCAGAGGGTTTAATAGCTTCGAGCAGTACTTT. The encoded protein is CASRGFNSFEQYF.

J is TRBJ2-3 and V is TRBV27; D unresolved. In germline, CDR1 is MNHEY, CDR2 SMNVEV (reference sequence). The germline V and J ends were trimmed by 6 bases and 2 bases, with 9 bases remaining between them. This CDR3 comprises 13 residues. CDR3: CASSLDNTDTQYF. The CDR3, as DNA: TGTGCCAGCAGCCTAGACAACACAGATACGCAGTATTTT.

This clonotype is medium-sized within its sample. The rearrangement uses TRBV6-1 and TRBJ2-1, with TRBD2 matching 9 bases. This CDR3 is built from 15 residues. J lost 5 bases, V lost 4 bases, and 6 bases had no gene match. The V gene's germline CDR1 is MNHNS and CDR2 SASEGT. DNA of the CDR3: TGTGCCAGCAGTGTAGCTAGCGGGGAAAACAATGAGCAGTTCTTC. Amino acid sequence: CASSVASGENNEQFF.

This clonotype was counted ten times or more. The chain links TRBV6-1 to TRBJ2-3, with D perhaps matching TRBD2 (6 bases). With 4 bases removed from V and 6 bases from J, the gap between germline ends came to 14 bases. Germline assignment: CDR1 MNHNS and CDR2 SASEGT. The CDR3 spans 14 residues. In DNA form, the CDR3 reads TGTGCCAGCAGTGTTGGCGGGGAAGGGGATACGCAGTATTTT. Translation: CASSVGGEGDTQYF.

J is TRBJ1-4 and V is TRBV23-1, with D unclear. Being an ORF, TRBV23-1 has a function that is uncertain. V dropped 1 base and J dropped 8 bases, with 5 bases sitting between them. The CDR3 has 12 amino acids. In DNA form, the CDR3 reads TGCGCCAGCAGTCAATGGAGGGAAAAACTGTTTTTT. Amino acids: CASSQWREKLFF.

This clonotype turned up a few times. The chain couples TRBV10-3 to TRBJ2-2; tentatively, D is TRBD2 (6 bases). Trimming stripped 8 bases from V and 0 bases from J, with 7 bases between. This CDR3 region has 13 residues. The germline V gene encodes CDR1 ENHRY and CDR2 SYGVKD. The CDR3 region has the DNA TGTGCCATCGGCGGGGCGAACACCGGGGAGCTGTTTTTT. Translating it yields CAIGGANTGELFF.

Of note for this clonotype: At one of its ends the junction is not consistent with the germline gene, which may arise from a read error. The chain has TRBV6-1 and TRBJ2-6; 9 bases line up with TRBD2. The CDR3 extends over 15 amino acids. The germline V gene encodes CDR1 MNHNS and CDR2 SASEGT. The CDR3 nucleotides are TGTGCCAGCAGATTCCCCGGGACTAGCACCGATAAGCAGTATTTC. It codes for CASRFPGTSTDKQYF.

The rearrangement joins TRBV27 to TRBJ2-4; D may be TRBD2 (7 bases). With the DNA end fitting TRBJ2-3 better, the J assignment may be wrong. There are 14 residues in the CDR3. Per germline, CDR1 MNHEY and CDR2 SMNVEV (reference sequence). The CDR3 DNA reads as TGTGGCGGCACGGGGGGCGGATTCAAAAACATTCAGTATTTT. Translation: CGGTGGGFKNIQYF.

J is TRBJ2-1 and V is TRBV20-1, with D unresolved. V lost 6 bases to trimming and J lost 2 bases, with 14 bases between them. CDR1 and CDR2 (germline): DFQATT, SNEGSKA (reference sequence). This CDR3 is built from 14 residues. Written as DNA, the CDR3 is TGCAGTGCCCTCCTCACCCCTACCTACAATGAGCAGTTCTTC. Amino acids: CSALLTPTYNEQFF.

In this sample, this clonotype turned up many times. V gene TRBV4-1 combines with J gene TRBJ1-1; tentatively, D is TRBD1 (5 bases). Trimming stripped 5 bases from V and 2 bases from J, with 12 bases between. The CDR3 spans 14 residues. Germline CDR1 and CDR2: MGHRA and YSYEKL. CDR3 coding DNA: TGCGCCAGCAGCTACGGGGCCTCCAACACTGAAGCTTTCTTT. Encoded protein: CASSYGASNTEAFF.

This chain connects TRBV11-2 to TRBJ2-1, with 11 bases matching TRBD1. The J call may be faulty, since TRBJ2-7 better matches the DNA end. CDR1 is SGHAT, CDR2 FQNNGV, per germline. The CDR3 consists of 15 residues. CDR3 loop: CASRRTGGSYNEQYF. In DNA, the CDR3 is TGTGCCAGCAGACGGACAGGGGGCTCCTACAATGAGCAGTACTTC.

This rearrangement joins TRBV12-3 or TRBV12-4 to TRBJ2-5; 9 nucleotides align to TRBD2. The CDR3 is 15 amino acids. V lost 4 bases to trimming and J lost 2 bases; unmatched junction nucleotides: 5. CDR3 DNA: TGTGCCAGCAGTTCTAATAGCGGGGGACAAGAGACCCAGTACTTC. Protein: CASSSNSGGQETQYF.

The chain couples TRBV9 to TRBJ2-3, with 12 nucleotides matching TRBD2. Trimming removed 3 bases from V and 3 bases from J; junction bases left unmatched: 2. CDR1 and CDR2 from the germline V gene are SGDLS and YYNGEE. CDR3 length equals 15 residues. The CDR3 DNA reads as TGTGCCAGCAGCGCAACTAGCGGGGGGACAGATACGCAGTATTTT. This codes for CASSATSGGTDTQYF.

This clonotype was seen more than once but under ten times. A read error may produce the germline difference seen at one junction end. The genes are TRBV6-1 and TRBJ2-4, with D tentatively TRBD1 (6 bases). The CDR3 runs to 14 residues. Germline CDR1 reads MNHNS; CDR2 reads SASEGT. The DNA of the CDR3 is TGTGCGGGCAGTGGGGGCGGTGACCAAGATACCCAGTACTTT. This gives the protein CAGSGGGDQDTQYF.

This chain uses TRBV27 with TRBJ2-3; possible D gene TRBD2, 5 bases. Germline V gene sequence: CDR1 MNHEY, CDR2 SMNVEV (reference sequence). The CDR3 extends over 16 amino acids. Trimming left V 2 bases short and J 0 bases short, with 12 bases between. The CDR3 sequence is CASSLHHAGSTDTQYF. For the CDR3, the DNA is TGTGCCAGCAGTTTACACCATGCGGGCAGCACAGATACGCAGTATTTT.

The J gene is TRBJ2-2, the V gene TRBV27; 7 nucleotides align to TRBD2. The CDR3 consists of 15 residues. V shed 7 bases and J 5 bases; nucleotides not matched to a gene: 10. Germline V gene sequence: CDR1 MNHEY, CDR2 SMNVEV (reference sequence). The CDR3 protein is CASKVGGRGTGELFF. The CDR3 DNA reads as TGTGCCAGCAAGGTGGGAGGGAGAGGGACCGGGGAGCTGTTTTTT.

The chain links TRBV6-5 to TRBJ2-1; D not resolved. CDR1 is MNHEY, CDR2 SVGAGI, per germline. CDR3 length: 14 residues. The V end was cut by 8 bases, the J end by 3 bases, with 14 bases between. In nucleotides, the CDR3 is TGTGCCAGCGGTTTGAATTCCATCTACAATGAGCAGTTCTTC. As protein: CASGLNSIYNEQFF.

This sequence joins TRBV20-1 and TRBJ2-1; perhaps TRBD1 as D (5 bases). Germline CDR1 reads DFQATT; CDR2 reads SNEGSKA (reference sequence). The CDR3 is 16 residues long. V was clipped by 1 base and J by 6 bases, with 19 bases between them. The chain's CDR3 is CSARVKAGIASNEQFF. The DNA of the CDR3 is TGCAGTGCTAGAGTTAAGGCAGGGATCGCCTCCAATGAGCAGTTCTTC.

This clonotype has a handful of counts. The CDR3: CASSGQFYEQYF. In nucleotides, the CDR3 is TGCGCCAGCAGTGGTCAGTTCTACGAGCAGTACTTC. V is TRBV10-2 and J is TRBJ2-1, with unresolved D. The J call is doubtful: the DNA matches TRBJ2-7 better. Germline V gives CDR1 WSHSY, CDR2 SAAADI. The CDR3 runs 12 residues.